Presented here are 25 T cell receptor beta chains from one specimen sequenced in a study of T cell responses to AZD1222 COVID-19 vaccine. Sequencing was performed with immunoSEQ multiplex PCR; in TCRdb, only in-frame clones are kept and a portion is missing. This sample has fewer than 100,000 clones; around 90% occur once, and the top ten carry roughly an eighth. The material was peripheral blood, obtained on day 0 of AZD1222 vaccination. The origin of the receptors is an adult in good health.

The V call is TRBV2, the J call TRBJ2-7; TRBD1 matches 7 bases. Per germline, CDR1 SNHLY and CDR2 FYNNEI. The CDR3 totals 14 residues. V shed 7 bases, J shed 1 base, and the junction held 7 bases outside the gene matches. CDR3 region: CASTITDRSYEQYF. CDR3 DNA: TGTGCCAGCACTATTACGGACAGGTCCTACGAGCAGTACTTC.

The count of this clone is one. This rearrangement joins TRBV27 to TRBJ1-6; TRBD1 agrees at 12 bases. The germline V gene has CDR1 MNHEY and CDR2 SMNVEV (reference sequence). J was trimmed by 9 bases and V by 5 bases; bases with no gene match: 5. This CDR3 has 15 amino acids. The chain's CDR3 is CASSPGQGAGSPLHF. The CDR3 DNA sequence: TGTGCCAGCAGTCCGGGACAGGGGGCCGGTTCACCCCTCCACTTT.

This clone was recorded only once. The rearrangement links TRBV27 to TRBJ1-1; possibly TRBD1 for D (6 bases). Trimming pared 6 bases from V and 0 bases from J, leaving 17 bases between. The germline CDR1 and CDR2 sequences are MNHEY and SMNVEV (reference sequence). The CDR3 loop spans 16 amino acids. The CDR3 reads CASRRLVRTVNTEAFF. The CDR3, as DNA: TGTGCCAGCAGACGCCTTGTGCGGACAGTGAACACTGAAGCTTTCTTT.

This chain links TRBV10-2 with TRBJ1-2; tentative D call: TRBD1 (5 bases). Trimming shortened V by 5 bases and J by 7 bases, and 11 bases separated the two germline ends. Germline loops: CDR1 WSHSY, CDR2 SAAADI. The CDR3 runs 12 residues. CDR3 sequence: CASSPQGSGYTF. The CDR3 DNA sequence: TGCGCCAGCAGTCCCCAGGGATCTGGCTACACCTTC.

V and J are TRBV14 and TRBJ2-3, with D possibly matching TRBD1 (6 bases). The CDR3 has 15 residues. The germline V gene encodes CDR1 SGHDN and CDR2 FVKESK. V was shortened by 1 base and J by 0 bases, with 8 bases between the two germline ends. CDR3 amino acids: CASSQVQGSTDTQYF. In DNA, the CDR3 is TGTGCCAGCAGCCAAGTACAGGGAAGCACAGATACGCAGTATTTT. Using reference TRBV14 and TRBJ2-3 for the parts outside the CDR3, the full variable domain is EAGVTQFPSHSVIEKGQTVTLRCDPISGHDNLYWYRRVMGKEIKFLLHFVKESKQDESGMPNNRFLAERTGGTYSTLKVQPAELEDSGVYFCASSQVQGSTDTQYFGPGTRLTVL.

This chain joins TRBV7-9 and TRBJ2-2, with a weak D call TRBD2 (6 bases). Germline loops: CDR1 SEHNR, CDR2 FQNEAQ (reference sequence). The CDR3 is made up of 16 amino acids. The ends were cut back, 5 bases at V and 1 base at J, with 14 bases in the middle. Here the CDR3 reads CASSRTGLKNTGELFF. The CDR3 bases are TGTGCCAGCAGCCGCACGGGACTCAAGAACACCGGGGAGCTGTTTTTT.

The chain carries TRBV7-8 and TRBJ1-4, with D unclear. Germline V CDR1 and CDR2: SGHVS, FQNEAQ. The V end lost 1 base, the J end lost 0 bases, and 6 bases lay between the germline ends. CDR3 length equals 15 residues. CDR3 amino acids: CASSLGATTNEKLFF. CDR3 bases: TGTGCCAGCAGCTTAGGAGCCACAACTAATGAAAAACTGTTTTTT.

The V call is TRBV20-1, the J call TRBJ1-5; D call uncertain. Germline lookup yields CDR1 DFQATT and CDR2 SNEGSKA (reference sequence). Trimming left V 3 bases short and J 9 bases short, with 12 bases between. The CDR3 length is 12 residues. In DNA, the CDR3 is TGCAGTGCTAGTACGGGCCTAGGGCCCCAGCATTTT. It is translated as CSASTGLGPQHF.

This clone was picked up one time. The chain couples TRBV7-6 to TRBJ2-7; TRBD1 is a possible D gene (6 bases). This CDR3 is 13 amino acids long. V dropped 5 bases and J dropped 3 bases, with 11 bases sitting between them. CDR1 and CDR2 (germline): SGHVS, FNYEAQ. The CDR3 is CASSRDTSYEQYF. DNA of the CDR3: TGTGCCAGCAGCCGGGACACCAGCTACGAGCAGTACTTC.

The chain recombines TRBV4-1 with TRBJ2-6; no firm D call. V lost 2 bases, J lost 4 bases, and 6 bases lay in between. CDR1 is MGHRA and CDR2 is YSYEKL in the germline V gene. CDR3 size: 14 residues. CDR3 amino acids: CASSQPVGANVLTF. CDR3 nucleotides: TGCGCCAGCAGCCAACCGGTAGGGGCCAACGTCCTGACTTTC.

The gene calls are TRBV7-2 and TRBJ2-1; TRBD1 aligns across 9 bases. The germline CDR1 and CDR2 sequences are SGHTA and FQGNSA. J gave up 4 bases and V 2 bases, and 3 bases lay outside the gene matches. CDR3 size: 15 residues. The CDR3 sequence: CASSLPGTGYNEQFF. In DNA form, the CDR3 reads TGTGCCAGCAGCTTACCCGGGACAGGGTACAATGAGCAGTTCTTC.

This chain links TRBV21-1 with TRBJ1-2; the table's D gene call, TRBD1, was not cross checked with the DNA. TRBV21-1 is flagged as a pseudogene. This CDR3 has 15 amino acids. CDR3 sequence (DNA): TGTGCCAGCAGCAAAGCGGGGGACAGGCTTCGTGGCTACACCTTC. Its translation is CASSKAGDRLRGYTF.

The chain couples TRBV5-1 to TRBJ1-3, with D perhaps matching TRBD1 (5 bases). Trimming removed 5 bases at V and 0 bases at J, with 9 bases between. The CDR3 length is 14 residues. CDR1 and CDR2 (germline): SGHRS, YFSETQ. CDR3 in amino acids: CASRAGHSGNTIYF. CDR3 bases: TGCGCCAGCAGGGCAGGACACTCTGGAAACACCATATATTTT.

This clone came up a few times. The chain uses TRBV10-3 and TRBJ2-7; TRBD2 aligns across 11 bases. V shed 4 bases and J 0 bases; nucleotides not matched to a gene: 2. Germline CDR1 and CDR2: ENHRY and SYGVKD. The CDR3 has 15 residues. CDR3 DNA: TGTGCCATCAGTGGGACTAGCGGGCTCTCCTACGAGCAGTACTTC. This translates into CAISGTSGLSYEQYF.

The chain couples TRBV19 to TRBJ1-1; D not certain. Germline values: CDR1 LNHDA, CDR2 SQIVND (reference sequence). CDR3 length: 14 amino acids. V lost 3 bases to trimming and J lost 4 bases, with 12 bases between them. Written as DNA, the CDR3 is TGTGCCAGTAGTATCCCAGGATTTCTCACTGAAGCTTTCTTT. Translation gives CASSIPGFLTEAFF.

V and J are TRBV7-6 and TRBJ2-5, with D perhaps TRBD1 or TRBD2 (6 bases each). Germline loops: CDR1 SGHVS, CDR2 FNYEAQ. This CDR3 spans 15 amino acids. V lost 1 base to trimming and J lost 5 bases, with 14 bases between them. DNA for the CDR3: TGTGCCAGCAGCTTAGTGGGGGGCGCAGGGGAGACCCAGTACTTC. Translated, it gives CASSLVGGAGETQYF.

The gene calls are TRBV9 and TRBJ2-7; D possibly uses TRBD1 or TRBD2 (5 bases each). CDR3 length: 13 amino acids. Germline CDR1 SGDLS, CDR2 YYNGEE. Trimming stripped 0 bases from V and 4 bases from J, with 8 bases between. CDR3 amino acids: CASSVVEGYEQYF. The CDR3 DNA reads TGTGCCAGCAGCGTAGTAGAGGGGTACGAGCAGTACTTC.

The chain combines TRBV19 with TRBJ1-6; D remains ambiguous. The CDR3 is made up of 13 amino acids. Germline CDR1 LNHDA, CDR2 SQIVND (reference sequence). Trimming took off 5 bases at V and 9 bases at J, with 11 bases between the two ends. The CDR3 DNA follows: TGTGCCAGTAGTGCACTTGGGAGTTCACCCCTCCACTTT. Its translation: CASSALGSSPLHF.

This chain connects TRBV7-2 to TRBJ1-2, with 8 nucleotides matching TRBD1. V trimming: 8 bases; J trimming: 4 bases; junction bases outside the gene matches: 12. CDR3 length: 15 amino acids. The germline V gene encodes CDR1 SGHTA and CDR2 FQGNSA. The CDR3 spells CASRPFDRGGYGYTF. The CDR3 DNA reads TGTGCCAGCCGACCTTTTGACAGGGGAGGCTATGGCTACACCTTC.

The V and J genes are TRBV6-5 and TRBJ1-1; maybe TRBD1 (6 bases). The CDR3 loop spans 14 amino acids. Trimming cost V 6 bases and J 5 bases, with 16 bases left between them. Germline V CDR1 and CDR2: MNHEY, SVGAGI. In nucleotides, the CDR3 is TGTGCCAGCAGACCGGACAGAACGAGGACTGAAGCTTTCTTT. It encodes CASRPDRTRTEAFF.

The CDR3: CASSGDNQPQHF. In DNA, the CDR3 is TGTGCCAGCAGCGGGGATAATCAGCCCCAGCATTTT. The chain links TRBV2 to TRBJ1-5; D is unclear. The CDR3 totals 12 residues. CDR1 and CDR2 from the germline V gene are SNHLY and FYNNEI. Trimming took 6 bases from V and 4 from J, leaving 7 bases between them.

V usage is TRBV7-2 and J usage is TRBJ1-3; 11 bases map to TRBD1. Looked up from germline, CDR1 is SGHTA and CDR2 is FQGNSA. The CDR3 contains 16 residues. Germline trimming cut 4 bases from V and 3 bases from J; bases unmatched to any gene: 5. As DNA, the CDR3 is TGTGCCAGCAGCTGGACAGGGGGCGCGAATGGAAACACCATATATTTT. It codes for CASSWTGGANGNTIYF.

The sample holds a few counts of this clone. V gene TRBV4-3 combines with J gene TRBJ2-2; a weak D match, TRBD1 (6 bases). V lost 0 bases and J 7 bases, leaving 12 bases between the germline ends. Germline V gene sequence: CDR1 LGHNA, CDR2 YSLEER. This CDR3 has 15 residues. The CDR3 DNA reads TGCGCCAGCAGCCAAGATTACCAGGGGATCGGGGAGCTGTTTTTT. Protein sequence: CASSQDYQGIGELFF.

The chain carries TRBV6-4 and TRBJ2-5; D ambiguous. Germline CDR1 reads MRHNA; CDR2 reads SNTAGT. V lost 4 bases, J lost 5 bases, and 8 bases lay in between. This CDR3 is 12 amino acids long. DNA for the CDR3: TGTGCCAGCAGTGCCACATCGGAGACCCAGTACTTC. This encodes CASSATSETQYF.

The rearrangement links TRBV6-5 to TRBJ1-4; no reliable D call. The CDR3 covers 16 residues. V lost 3 bases, J lost 3 bases, and 14 bases lay in between. Germline V gene data show CDR1 as MNHEY and CDR2 as SVGAGI. The CDR3 DNA sequence: TGTGCCAGCAGTTATGGTGCCGAAACCTCTAATGAAAAACTGTTTTTT. Its translation: CASSYGAETSNEKLFF.